Reported below is one T cell receptor (beta chain). No antigen is known for it. Unique molecular identifiers had been added to the TCR beta cDNA libraries. A population of about 1 to 11 million T cells gave rise to about 500,000 cDNA molecules. TCRdb independently ran MiXCR on the PCR reads; one entry per CDR3 protein. The table has about 430,000 distinct CDR3 sequences, 39% seen once. CDR1 is SGHTA and CDR2 is FQGTGA in the germline V gene. Trimming took 3 bases from V and 0 from J; bases not matched to a gene: 3. CDR3 length: 16 amino acids. The entry originates in a study of post-analysis software for immune sequencing data. Overall study context: Several disease courses (relapsing-remitting, secondary progressive and progressive-relapsing) of multiple sclerosis were included. Study conclusions and caveats: About five TRBV segments were more frequent in patients than controls; TRBV5-6, TRBV5-1 and TRBV20-1 belonged to this group. Controls had significantly higher normalized Chao1 diversity than multiple sclerosis patients. Samples from one preparation batch, clustered by F measure, grouped strongly together.

The source of this sequence is a girl aged 2-10 years with multiple sclerosis. Sequencing was performed on blood. This sequence joins TRBV7-3 and TRBJ2-1; 9 bases are a match to TRBD2. The CDR3 protein is CASSFTSGPSYNEQFF. In DNA form, the CDR3 reads TGTGCCAGCAGCTTTACTAGCGGGCCCTCCTACAATGAGCAGTTCTTC. Combining the CDR3 with reference TRBV7-3 and TRBJ2-1 gives the whole variable domain GAGVSQTPSNKVTEKGKYVELRCDPISGHTALYWYRQSLGQGPEFLIYFQGTGAADDSGLPNDRFFAVRPEGSVSTLKIQRTERGDSAVYLCASSFTSGPSYNEQFFGPGTRLTVL.